In its sample, the clone carrying this T cell receptor (beta chain) was seen a few times. Its antigen is unidentified. The record originates from a study of CD8 T cells in ankylosing spondylitis. Study-level results: Matched ankylosing spondylitis synovial fluid reportedly showed significant enrichment of disease-linked clones. A TCR beta motif made of about eight highly homologous variants seemed typical of ankylosing spondylitis blood. Disease-linked clones proved CD8+ and comparatively uncommon in peripheral blood.

Scientists made TCR beta libraries using quantitative 5'-RACE with molecular barcodes. TCRdb reprocessed the 5' RACE reads via MiXCR and lists one record per CDR3 protein. The table records roughly 180,000 distinct CDR3 sequences, 9.5% to 15% of them present only once. Deletions cut 3 bases from V and 1 base from J, with 9 bases between. Germline V gene sequence: CDR1 SGHTA, CDR2 FQGNSA. The length of the CDR3 is 14 residues. The sequence was obtained from a male donor with ankylosing spondylitis or in good health (not recorded which). V usage is TRBV7-2 and J usage is TRBJ1-2; perhaps TRBD1 as D (5 bases). Material for sequencing was blood, either unsorted or a sorted T cell fraction (not recorded which). As DNA, the CDR3 is TGTGCCAGCAGCTTGCGGGGGGATAACTATGGCTACACCTTC. Translated, it gives CASSLRGDNYGYTF.